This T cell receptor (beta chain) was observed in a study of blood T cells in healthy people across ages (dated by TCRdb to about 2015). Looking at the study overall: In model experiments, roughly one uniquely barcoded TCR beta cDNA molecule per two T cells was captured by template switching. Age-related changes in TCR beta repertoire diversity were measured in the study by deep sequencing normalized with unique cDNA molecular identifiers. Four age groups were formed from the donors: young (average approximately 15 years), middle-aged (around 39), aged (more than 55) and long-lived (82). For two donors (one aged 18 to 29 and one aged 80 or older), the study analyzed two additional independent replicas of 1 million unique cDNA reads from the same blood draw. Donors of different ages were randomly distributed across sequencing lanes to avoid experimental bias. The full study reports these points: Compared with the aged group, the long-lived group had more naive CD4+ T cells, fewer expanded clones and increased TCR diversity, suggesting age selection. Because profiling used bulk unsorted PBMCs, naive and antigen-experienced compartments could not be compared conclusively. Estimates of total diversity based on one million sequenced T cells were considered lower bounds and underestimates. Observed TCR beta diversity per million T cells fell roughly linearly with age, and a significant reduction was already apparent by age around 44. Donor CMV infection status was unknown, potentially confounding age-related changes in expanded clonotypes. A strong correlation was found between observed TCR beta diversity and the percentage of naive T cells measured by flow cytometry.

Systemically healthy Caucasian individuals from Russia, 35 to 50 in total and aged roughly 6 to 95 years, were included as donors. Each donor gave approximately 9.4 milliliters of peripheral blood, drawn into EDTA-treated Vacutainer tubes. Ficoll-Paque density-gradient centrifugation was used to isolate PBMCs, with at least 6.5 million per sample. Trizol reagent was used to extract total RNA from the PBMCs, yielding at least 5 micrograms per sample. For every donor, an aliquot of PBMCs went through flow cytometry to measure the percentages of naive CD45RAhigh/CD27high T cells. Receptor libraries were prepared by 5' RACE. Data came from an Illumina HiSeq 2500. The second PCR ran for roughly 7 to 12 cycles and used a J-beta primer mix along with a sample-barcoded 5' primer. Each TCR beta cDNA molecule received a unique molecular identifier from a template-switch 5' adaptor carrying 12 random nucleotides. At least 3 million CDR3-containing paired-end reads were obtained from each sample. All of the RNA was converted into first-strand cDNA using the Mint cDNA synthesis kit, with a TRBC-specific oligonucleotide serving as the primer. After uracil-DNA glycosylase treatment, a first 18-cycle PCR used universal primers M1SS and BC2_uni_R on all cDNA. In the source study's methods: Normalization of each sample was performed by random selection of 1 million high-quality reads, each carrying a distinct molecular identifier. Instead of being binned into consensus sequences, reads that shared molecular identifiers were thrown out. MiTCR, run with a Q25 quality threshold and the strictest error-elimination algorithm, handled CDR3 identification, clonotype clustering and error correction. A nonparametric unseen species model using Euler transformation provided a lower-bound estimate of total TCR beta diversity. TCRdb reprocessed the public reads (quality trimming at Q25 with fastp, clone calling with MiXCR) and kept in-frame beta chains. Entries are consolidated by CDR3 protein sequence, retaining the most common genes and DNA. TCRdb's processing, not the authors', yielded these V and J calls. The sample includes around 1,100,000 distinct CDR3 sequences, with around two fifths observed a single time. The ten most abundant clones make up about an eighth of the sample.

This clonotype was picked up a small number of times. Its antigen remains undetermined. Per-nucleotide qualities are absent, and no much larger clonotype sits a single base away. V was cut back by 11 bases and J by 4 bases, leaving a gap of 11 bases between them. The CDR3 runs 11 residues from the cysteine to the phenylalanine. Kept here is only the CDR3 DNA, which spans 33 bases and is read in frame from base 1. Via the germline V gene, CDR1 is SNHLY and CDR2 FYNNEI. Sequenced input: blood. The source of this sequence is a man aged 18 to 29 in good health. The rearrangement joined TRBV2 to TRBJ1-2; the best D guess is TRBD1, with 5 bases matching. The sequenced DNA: TGTGCCGAGGGGAGTAGCTATGGCTACACCTTC. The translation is CAEGSSYGYTF.